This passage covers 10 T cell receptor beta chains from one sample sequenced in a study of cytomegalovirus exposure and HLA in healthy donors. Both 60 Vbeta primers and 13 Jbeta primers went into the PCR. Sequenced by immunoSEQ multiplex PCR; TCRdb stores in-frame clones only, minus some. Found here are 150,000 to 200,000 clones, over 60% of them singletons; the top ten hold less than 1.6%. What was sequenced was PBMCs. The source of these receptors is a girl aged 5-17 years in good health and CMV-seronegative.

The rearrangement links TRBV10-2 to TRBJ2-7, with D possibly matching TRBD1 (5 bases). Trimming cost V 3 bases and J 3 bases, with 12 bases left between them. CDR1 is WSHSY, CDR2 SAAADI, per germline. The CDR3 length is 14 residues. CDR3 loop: CASSDGQGNYEQYF. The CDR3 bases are TGCGCCAGCAGTGATGGCCAGGGCAACTACGAGCAGTACTTC.

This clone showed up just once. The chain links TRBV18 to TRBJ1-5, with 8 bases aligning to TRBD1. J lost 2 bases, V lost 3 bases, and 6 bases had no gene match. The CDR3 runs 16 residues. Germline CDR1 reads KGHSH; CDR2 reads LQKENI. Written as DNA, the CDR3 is TGTGCCAGCTCACCGACACAGGGGGTGCGCAATCAGCCCCAGCATTTT. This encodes CASSPTQGVRNQPQHF.

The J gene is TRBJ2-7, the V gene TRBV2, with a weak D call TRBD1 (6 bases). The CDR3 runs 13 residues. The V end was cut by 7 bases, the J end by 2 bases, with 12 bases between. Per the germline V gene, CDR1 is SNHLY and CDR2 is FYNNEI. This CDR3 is CASNVRGPYEQYF. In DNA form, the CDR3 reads TGTGCCAGCAATGTCAGGGGACCCTACGAGCAGTACTTC.

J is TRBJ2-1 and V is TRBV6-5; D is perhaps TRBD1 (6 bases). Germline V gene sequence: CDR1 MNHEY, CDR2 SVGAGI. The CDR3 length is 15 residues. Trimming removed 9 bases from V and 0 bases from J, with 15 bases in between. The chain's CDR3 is CASSPQGSSYNEQFF. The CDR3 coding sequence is TGTGCCAGTTCCCCACAGGGCAGCTCCTACAATGAGCAGTTCTTC.

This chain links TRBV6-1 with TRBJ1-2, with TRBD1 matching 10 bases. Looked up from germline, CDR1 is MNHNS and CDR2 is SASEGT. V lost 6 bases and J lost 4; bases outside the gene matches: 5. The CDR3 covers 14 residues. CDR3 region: CASSGTGVTYGYTF. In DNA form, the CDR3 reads TGTGCCAGCAGCGGGACAGGGGTGACCTATGGCTACACCTTC.

CDR3 sequence: CASSFYKGQGWTGELFF. As DNA, the CDR3 is TGCGCCAGCAGCTTTTATAAGGGACAGGGTTGGACCGGGGAGCTGTTTTTT. V and J are TRBV5-1 and TRBJ2-2; the match to TRBD1 covers 9 bases. CDR3 size: 17 residues. Germline V gene data show CDR1 as SGHRS and CDR2 as YFSETQ. V lost 2 bases and J lost 5; bases outside the gene matches: 10.

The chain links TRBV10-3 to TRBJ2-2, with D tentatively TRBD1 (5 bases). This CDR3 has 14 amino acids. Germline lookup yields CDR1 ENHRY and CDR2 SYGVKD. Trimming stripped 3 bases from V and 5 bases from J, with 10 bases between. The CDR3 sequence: CAISDRQGTGELFF. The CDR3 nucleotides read TGTGCCATCAGTGATCGGCAGGGAACCGGGGAGCTGTTTTTT.

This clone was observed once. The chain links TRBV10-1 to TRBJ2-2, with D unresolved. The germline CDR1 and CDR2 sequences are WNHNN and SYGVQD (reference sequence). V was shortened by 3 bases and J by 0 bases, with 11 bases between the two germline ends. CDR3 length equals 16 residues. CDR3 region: CASSDQAQTNTGELFF. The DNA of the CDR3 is TGCGCCAGCAGTGATCAAGCTCAAACGAACACCGGGGAGCTGTTTTTT.

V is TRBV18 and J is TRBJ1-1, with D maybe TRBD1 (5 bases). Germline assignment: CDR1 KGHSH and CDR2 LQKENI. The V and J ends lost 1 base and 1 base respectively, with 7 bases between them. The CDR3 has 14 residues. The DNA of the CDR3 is TGTGCCAGCTCACCACAGACAGAGAACACTGAAGCTTTCTTT. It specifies CASSPQTENTEAFF.

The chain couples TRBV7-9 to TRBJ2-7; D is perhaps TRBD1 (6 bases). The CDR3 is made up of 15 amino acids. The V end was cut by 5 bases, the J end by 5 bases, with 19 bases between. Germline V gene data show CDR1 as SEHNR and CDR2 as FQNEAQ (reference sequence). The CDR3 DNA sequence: TGTGCCAGCAGCCTCCCTGACAGACAGGAGCACGAGCAGTACTTC. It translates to CASSLPDRQEHEQYF. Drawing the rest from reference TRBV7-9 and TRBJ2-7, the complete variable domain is DTGVSQNPRHKITKRGQNVTFRCDPISEHNRLYWYRQTLGQGPEFLTYFQNEAQLEKSRLLSDRFSAERPKGSFSTLEIQRTEQGDSAMYLCASSLPDRQEHEQYFGPGTRLTVT.